This T cell receptor (beta chain) was captured in a study of blood T cells in healthy people across ages (dated by TCRdb to the mid-2010s). At the level of the whole study: Template switching captured roughly one uniquely barcoded TCR beta cDNA molecule per two T cells in model experiments. To avoid experimental bias, donors of different ages were distributed randomly across sequencing lanes. The donors were divided into four age groups: young (average about 15 years), middle-aged (about 41), aged (approximately 62) and long-lived (roughly 82). To track age-related changes in TCR beta repertoire diversity, the study relied on deep sequencing normalized with unique cDNA molecular identifiers. Two additional independent replicas of 1 million unique cDNA reads from the same blood draw were analyzed for two donors (one aged 18 to 30 and one aged 80 or older).

The donors were 40 or so Caucasian individuals from Russia, aged 6 to 90 years, who were systemically healthy. Each donor gave 8 to 10 milliliters of peripheral blood, collected into EDTA-treated Vacutainer tubes. Ficoll-Paque density-gradient centrifugation was used to isolate PBMCs, with at least 7 million per sample. Total RNA, at least 6 micrograms per sample, was extracted from PBMCs with Trizol reagent. Naive CD45RAhigh/CD27high T cell percentages were measured by flow cytometry on a PBMC aliquot from every donor. Results and caveats for the whole study, not just this receptor: Observed TCR beta diversity correlated strongly with the percentage of naive T cells measured by flow cytometry. As age increased, observed TCR beta diversity per million T cells dropped in a roughly linear way, and a significant reduction was already evident by age around 41. Because profiling used bulk unsorted PBMCs, naive and antigen-experienced compartments could not be compared conclusively. Compared with the aged group, more naive CD4+ T cells, fewer expanded clones and increased TCR diversity were shown by the long-lived group, suggesting age selection. Total diversity estimates from one million sequenced T cells were considered lower bounds and underestimates. Because the CMV infection status of the donors was unknown, age-related changes in expanded clonotypes may potentially have been confounded.

Receptor amplification or capture employed 5' RACE. TCRdb lists the instrument as Illumina HiSeq 2500. A second roughly 7 to 11 cycle PCR used a sample-barcoded 5' primer and a J-beta primer mix. A unique molecular identifier was introduced onto each TCR beta cDNA molecule by a template-switch 5' adaptor carrying 12 random nucleotides. Each sample yielded at least 3 million CDR3-containing paired-end reads. All of the RNA was converted into first-strand cDNA using the Mint cDNA synthesis kit, with a TRBC-specific oligonucleotide serving as the primer. All cDNA was treated with uracil-DNA glycosylase and then went through a first 18-cycle PCR with the universal primers M1SS and BC2_uni_R. Per the source publication's procedure: For normalization, 1 million high-quality reads were randomly selected from each sample, with every read carrying a distinct molecular identifier. Reads sharing molecular identifiers were discarded rather than binned into consensus sequences. CDR3 identification, clonotype clustering and error correction used MiTCR with a Q25 quality threshold and the strictest error-elimination algorithm. A nonparametric unseen species model with Euler transformation was used to estimate lower-bound total TCR beta diversity. The public sequencing data were trimmed at Q25 with fastp and processed into clonotypes with MiXCR by TCRdb, which kept only in-frame beta chains. Entries that share a CDR3 protein sequence are merged under the most common genes and DNA. TCRdb's processing, not the study's, gives the V and J calls here. The sample table contains some 1.7 million distinct CDR3 sequences; only one count was recorded for approximately 28% of them. The top ten clonotypes cover more than 6% of the sample.

V is pruned by 5 bases and J by 5 bases, leaving 7 bases of the junction without a gene match. Per the germline V gene, SGHTA is the CDR1 and FQGNSA is the CDR2. CDR3 length: 14 amino acids, cysteine to phenylalanine. Only CDR3 DNA is held: 42 bases, read in frame from base 1. This clonotype was seen repeatedly, ten times or more. No antigen is known for it. Base qualities are missing; no much larger clone stands one base away. This clonotype was obtained from a woman aged 30 to 39 in good health. Sequences were obtained from blood. The sequence links TRBV7-2 to TRBJ2-5; 8 nucleotides in the junction match TRBD2. CDR3 protein: CASSVSGVRETQYF. In nucleotides, the sequence is TGTGCCAGCAGCGTTAGCGGGGTTCGGGAGACCCAGTACTTC. Beyond the CDR3, the reference TRBV7-2 and TRBJ2-5 genes provide the residues; the full variable domain reads: GAGVSQSPSNKVTEKGKDVELRCDPISGHTALYWYRQSLGQGLEFLIYFQGNSAPDKSGLPSDRFSAERTGGSVSTLTIQRTQQEDSAVYLCASSVSGVRETQYFGPGTRLLVL.